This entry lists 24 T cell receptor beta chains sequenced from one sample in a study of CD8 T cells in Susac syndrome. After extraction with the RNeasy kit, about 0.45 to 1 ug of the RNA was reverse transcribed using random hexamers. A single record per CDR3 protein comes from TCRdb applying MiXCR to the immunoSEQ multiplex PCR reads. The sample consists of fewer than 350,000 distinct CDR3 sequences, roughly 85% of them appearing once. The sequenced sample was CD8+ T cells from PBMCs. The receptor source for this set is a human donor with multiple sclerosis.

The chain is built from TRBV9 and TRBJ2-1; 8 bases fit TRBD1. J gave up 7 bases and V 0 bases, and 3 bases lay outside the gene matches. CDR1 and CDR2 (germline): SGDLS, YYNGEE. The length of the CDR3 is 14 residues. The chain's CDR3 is CASSVADRENEQFF. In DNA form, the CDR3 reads TGTGCCAGCAGCGTAGCGGACAGGGAAAATGAGCAGTTCTTC.

In DNA, the CDR3 is TGTGCCAGCAGTTTGGGACGGATCGGTAACGAGCAGTACTTC. Translating it yields CASSLGRIGNEQYF. This chain uses TRBV12-3 or TRBV12-4 with TRBJ2-7, with D perhaps given as TRBD1 or TRBD2 (5 bases each). There are 14 residues in the CDR3. V lost 3 bases, J lost 5 bases, and 14 bases lay in between.

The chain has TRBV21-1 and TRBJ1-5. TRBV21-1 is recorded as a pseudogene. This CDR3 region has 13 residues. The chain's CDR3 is CASSKAFTQPQHF. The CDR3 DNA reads TGTGCCAGCAGCAAGGCCTTTACTCAGCCCCAGCATTTT.

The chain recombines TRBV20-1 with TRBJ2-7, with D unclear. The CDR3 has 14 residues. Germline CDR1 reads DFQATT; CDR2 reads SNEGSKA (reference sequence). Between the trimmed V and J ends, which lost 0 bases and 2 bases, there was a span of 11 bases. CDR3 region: CSARDSGPPYEQYF. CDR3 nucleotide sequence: TGCAGTGCTAGAGATAGTGGTCCACCCTACGAGCAGTACTTC.

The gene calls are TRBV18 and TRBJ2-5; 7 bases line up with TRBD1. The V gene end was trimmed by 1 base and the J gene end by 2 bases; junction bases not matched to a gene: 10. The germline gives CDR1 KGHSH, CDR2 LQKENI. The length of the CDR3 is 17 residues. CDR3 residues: CASSPLVTGPNQETQYF. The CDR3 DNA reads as TGTGCCAGCTCACCACTGGTGACAGGGCCGAATCAAGAGACCCAGTACTTC.

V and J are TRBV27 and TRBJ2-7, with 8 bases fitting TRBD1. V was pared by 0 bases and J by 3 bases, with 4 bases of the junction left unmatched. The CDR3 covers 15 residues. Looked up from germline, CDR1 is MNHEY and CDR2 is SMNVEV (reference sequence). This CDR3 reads CASSLSAGGSYEQYF. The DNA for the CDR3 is TGTGCCAGCAGTTTATCGGCAGGGGGCAGCTACGAGCAGTACTTC.

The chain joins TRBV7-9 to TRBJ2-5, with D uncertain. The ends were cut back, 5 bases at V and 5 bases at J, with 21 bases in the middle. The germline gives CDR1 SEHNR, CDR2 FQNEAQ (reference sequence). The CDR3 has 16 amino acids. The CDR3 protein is CASSGRSNRSRETQYF. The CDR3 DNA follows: TGTGCCAGCAGCGGTCGGAGTAACAGATCCCGCGAGACCCAGTACTTC. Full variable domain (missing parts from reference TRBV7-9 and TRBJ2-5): DTGVSQNPRHKITKRGQNVTFRCDPISEHNRLYWYRQTLGQGPEFLTYFQNEAQLEKSRLLSDRFSAERPKGSFSTLEIQRTEQGDSAMYLCASSGRSNRSRETQYFGPGTRLLVL.

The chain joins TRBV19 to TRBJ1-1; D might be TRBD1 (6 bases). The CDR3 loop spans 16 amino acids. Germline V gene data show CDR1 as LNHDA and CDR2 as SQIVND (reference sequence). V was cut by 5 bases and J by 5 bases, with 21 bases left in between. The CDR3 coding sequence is TGTGCCAGTAGTTGGACAGCCTCCGGGGGGGGTACTGAAGCTTTCTTT. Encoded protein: CASSWTASGGGTEAFF.

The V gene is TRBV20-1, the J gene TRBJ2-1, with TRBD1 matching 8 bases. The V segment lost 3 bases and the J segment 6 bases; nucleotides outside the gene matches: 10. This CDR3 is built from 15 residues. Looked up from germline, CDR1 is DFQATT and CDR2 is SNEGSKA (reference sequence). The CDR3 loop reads CSASIWDRRGNEQFF. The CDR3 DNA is TGCAGTGCTAGTATATGGGACAGGAGGGGCAATGAGCAGTTCTTC.

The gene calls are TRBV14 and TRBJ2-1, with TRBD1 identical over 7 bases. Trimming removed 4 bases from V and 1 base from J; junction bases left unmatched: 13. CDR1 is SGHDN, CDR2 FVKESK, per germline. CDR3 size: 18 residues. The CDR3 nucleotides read TGTGCCAGCAGCCCTCATCTAGGGGGCTCGATATCCTACAATGAGCAGTTCTTC. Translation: CASSPHLGGSISYNEQFF.

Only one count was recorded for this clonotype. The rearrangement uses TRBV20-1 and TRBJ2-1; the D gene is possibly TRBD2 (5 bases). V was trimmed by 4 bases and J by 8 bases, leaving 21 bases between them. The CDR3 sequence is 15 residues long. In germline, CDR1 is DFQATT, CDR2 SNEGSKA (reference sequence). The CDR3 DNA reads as TGCAGTGCTACTCACCCCGGGATCCCGACGCATGAGCAGTTCTTC. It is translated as CSATHPGIPTHEQFF.

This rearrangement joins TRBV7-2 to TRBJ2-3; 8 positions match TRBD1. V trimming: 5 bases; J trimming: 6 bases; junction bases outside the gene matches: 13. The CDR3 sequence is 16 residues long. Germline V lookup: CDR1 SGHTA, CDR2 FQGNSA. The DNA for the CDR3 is TGTGCCAGCAGCATGTTAGGACAGGGTCAGCGGGATACGCAGTATTTT. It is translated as CASSMLGQGQRDTQYF.

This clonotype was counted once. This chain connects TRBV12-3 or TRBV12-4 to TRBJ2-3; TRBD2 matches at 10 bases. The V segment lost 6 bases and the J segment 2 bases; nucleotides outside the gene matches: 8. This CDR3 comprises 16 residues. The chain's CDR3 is CASRLRTSGYTDTQYF. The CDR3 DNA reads TGTGCCAGCAGGCTGAGGACTAGCGGTTACACAGATACGCAGTATTTT.

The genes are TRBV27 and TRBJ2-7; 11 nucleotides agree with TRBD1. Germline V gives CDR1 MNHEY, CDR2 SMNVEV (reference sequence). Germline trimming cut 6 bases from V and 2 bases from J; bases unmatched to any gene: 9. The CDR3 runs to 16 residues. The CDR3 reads CASSPLGTGGAYEQYF. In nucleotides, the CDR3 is TGTGCCAGCAGCCCCCTAGGGACAGGGGGGGCCTACGAGCAGTACTTC.

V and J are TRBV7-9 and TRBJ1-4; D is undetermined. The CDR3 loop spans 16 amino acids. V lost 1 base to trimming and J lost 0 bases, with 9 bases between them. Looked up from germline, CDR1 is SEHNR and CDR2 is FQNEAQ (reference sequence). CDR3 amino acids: CASSLGFLPTNEKLFF. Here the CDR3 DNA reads TGTGCCAGCAGCTTAGGGTTCCTCCCAACTAATGAAAAACTGTTTTTT.

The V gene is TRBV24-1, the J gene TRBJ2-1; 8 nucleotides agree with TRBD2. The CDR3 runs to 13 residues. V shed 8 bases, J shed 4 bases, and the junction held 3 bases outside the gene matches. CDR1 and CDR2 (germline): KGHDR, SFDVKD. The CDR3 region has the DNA TGTGCCACCATTAGCGGGGCGTACAATGAGCAGTTCTTC. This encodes CATISGAYNEQFF.

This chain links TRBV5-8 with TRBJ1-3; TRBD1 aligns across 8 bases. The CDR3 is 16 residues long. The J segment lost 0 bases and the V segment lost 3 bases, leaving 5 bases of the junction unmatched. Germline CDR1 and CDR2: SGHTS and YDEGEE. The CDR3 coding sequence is TGTGCCAGCAGCTACTGGACAGGGAGCTCTGGAAACACCATATATTTT. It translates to CASSYWTGSSGNTIYF.

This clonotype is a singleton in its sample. The CDR3 DNA reads as TGTGCCAGCAGTTCCGGCTGGGAGCAGTTCTTC. This codes for CASSSGWEQFF. V is TRBV27 and J is TRBJ2-1; D is ambiguous. Germline values: CDR1 MNHEY, CDR2 SMNVEV (reference sequence). V was clipped by 4 bases and J by 10 bases, with 8 bases between them. The CDR3 spans 11 residues.

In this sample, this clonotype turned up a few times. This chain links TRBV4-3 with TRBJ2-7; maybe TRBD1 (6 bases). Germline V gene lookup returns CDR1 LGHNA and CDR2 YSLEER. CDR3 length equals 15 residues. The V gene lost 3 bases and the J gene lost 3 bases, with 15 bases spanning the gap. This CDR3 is CASSHYRETRYEQYF. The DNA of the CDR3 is TGCGCCAGCAGCCATTACAGGGAAACCCGCTACGAGCAGTACTTC.

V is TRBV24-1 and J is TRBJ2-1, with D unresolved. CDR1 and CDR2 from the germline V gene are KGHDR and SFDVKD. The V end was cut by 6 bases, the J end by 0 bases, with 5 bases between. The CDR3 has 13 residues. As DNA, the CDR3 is TGTGCCACCAGTCTGAGCTCCTACAATGAGCAGTTCTTC. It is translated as CATSLSSYNEQFF.

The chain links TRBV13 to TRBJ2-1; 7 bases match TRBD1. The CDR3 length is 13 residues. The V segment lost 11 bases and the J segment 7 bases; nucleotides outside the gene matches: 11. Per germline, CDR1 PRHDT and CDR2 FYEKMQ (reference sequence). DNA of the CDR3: TGTGCCCTCAAACAGGGGTTTGGAAATGAGCAGTTCTTC. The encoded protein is CALKQGFGNEQFF.

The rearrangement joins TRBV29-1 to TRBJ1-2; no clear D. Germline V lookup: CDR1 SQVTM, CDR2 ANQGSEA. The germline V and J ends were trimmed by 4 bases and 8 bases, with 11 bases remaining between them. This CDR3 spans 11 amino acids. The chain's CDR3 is CSVVMDSGYTF. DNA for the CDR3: TGCAGCGTTGTAATGGATTCCGGCTACACCTTC. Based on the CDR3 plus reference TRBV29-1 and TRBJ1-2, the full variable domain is SAVISQKPSRDICQRGTSLTIQCQVDSQVTMMFWYRQQPGQSLTLIATANQGSEATYESGFVIDKFPISRPNLTFSTLTVSNMSPEDSSIYLCSVVMDSGYTFGSGTRLTVV.

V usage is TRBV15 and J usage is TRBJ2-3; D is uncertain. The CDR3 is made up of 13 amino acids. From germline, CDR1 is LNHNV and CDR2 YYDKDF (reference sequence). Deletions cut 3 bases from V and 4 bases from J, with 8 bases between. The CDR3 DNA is TGTGCCACCAGCAGTCCAGGCCCAGATACGCAGTATTTT. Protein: CATSSPGPDTQYF.

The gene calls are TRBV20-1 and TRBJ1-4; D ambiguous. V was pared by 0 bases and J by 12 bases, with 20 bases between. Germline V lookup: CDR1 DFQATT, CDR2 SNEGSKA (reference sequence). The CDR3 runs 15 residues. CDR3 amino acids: CSARELGGQPEQLFF. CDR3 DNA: TGCAGTGCTAGAGAATTGGGTGGCCAGCCAGAGCAACTGTTTTTT.